This T cell receptor (beta chain) was observed in a study of siplizumab effects on memory and regulatory T cells. Study-level findings and limits: Naive T cells seemed more diverse than memory cells; they also seemed major alloresponse contributors.

A remark on this clone: The antigen is unknown.

This CDR3 spans 17 amino acids. Trimming took off 5 bases at V and 4 bases at J, with 23 bases between the two ends. In germline, CDR1 is LNHDA, CDR2 SQIVND (reference sequence). Per sample, about 10^5 TCR templates underwent assay. The repertoire was sequenced with immunoSEQ multiplex PCR; TCRdb's copy has only in-frame clones and lacks some. The repertoire holds about 94,000 clones, with approximately 93% as singletons. This TCR came from a human donor in good health. The genes are TRBV19 and TRBJ2-5, with a possible D match to TRBD1 (5 bases). Sequenced sample: non-Treg CD4+ T cells sorted from blood. CDR3 sequence (DNA): TGTGCCAGTAGTCCCCTTCAATTACCGACAGAGAGAGAGACCCAGTACTTC. Translated, it gives CASSPLQLPTERETQYF.